This is a list of T cell receptor beta chains from one sample in a study of blood T cell repertoires in COVID-19. The data were produced by immunoSEQ multiplex PCR, yet TCRdb's version contains in-frame clones alone and is incomplete. The repertoire holds 30,000 to 40,000 clones, with roughly 89% as singletons. Sequenced material: peripheral blood. These receptors were obtained from a human donor in a cohort sampled during active COVID-19. Each CDR3 is given with its conserved first and last residue. D genes are given only for firm matches. Some rows have no size entry. The others give once, few or many, or a class for an expanded clone.

clone size	J gene	D gene	V gene	CDR3 protein	CDR3 DNA
-	TRBJ2-7	TRBD1	TRBV7-9	CASSRDRAYEQYF	TGTGCCAGCTCCCGGGACAGGGCCTACGAGCAGTACTTC
-	TRBJ1-2	TRBD1	TRBV5-1	CASSWGDRDFDGYTF	TGCGCCAGCAGCTGGGGGGACAGGGATTTTGATGGCTACACCTTC
-	TRBJ1-2	-	TRBV4-2	CASSATGYNYGYTF	TGTGCCAGCAGCGCAACGGGGTACAACTATGGCTACACCTTC
-	TRBJ1-4	TRBD1	TRBV5-1	CASSVDRGPEKLFF	TGCGCCAGCAGCGTTGACAGGGGGCCTGAAAAACTGTTTTTT
-	TRBJ2-7	-	TRBV29-1	CSAEGDGSYEQYF	TGCAGCGCCGAAGGAGACGGCTCCTACGAGCAGTACTTC
-	TRBJ1-2	TRBD1	TRBV5-6	CASRGTGPNYGYTF	TGTGCCAGCAGGGGGACAGGCCCTAACTATGGCTACACCTTC
-	TRBJ2-7	TRBD1	TRBV28	CASSYRGLEQYF	TGTGCCAGCAGCTACAGGGGGCTCGAGCAGTACTTC
-	TRBJ2-1	TRBD2	TRBV7-2	CASSLARTSGKSSYNEQFF	TGTGCCAGCAGCTTAGCCAGGACTAGCGGGAAGAGCTCCTACAATGAGCAGTTCTTC
-	TRBJ2-2	-	TRBV21-1	CASSVKGGSGGDTGELFF	TGTGCCAGCAGCGTCAAAGGGGGTAGCGGGGGTGACACCGGGGAGCTGTTTTTT
-	TRBJ1-1	-	TRBV10-3	CAIRDTGPMNTEAFF	TGTGCCATCAGAGACACAGGGCCGATGAACACTGAAGCTTTCTTT
-	TRBJ1-1	-	TRBV5-4	CASSTGTLYTEAFF	TGTGCCAGCAGCACCGGGACACTATACACTGAAGCTTTCTTT
-	TRBJ2-5	-	TRBV5-1	CASSPPAETQYF	TGCGCCAGCAGCCCCCCCGCGGAGACCCAGTACTTC
-	TRBJ2-7	TRBD1	TRBV28	CASKGTGLRHEQYF	TGTGCCAGCAAGGGGACAGGGTTAAGACACGAGCAGTACTTC
-	TRBJ2-3	TRBD2	TRBV10-2	CASTVAGGPDTQYF	TGCGCCAGCACCGTAGCGGGAGGACCAGATACGCAGTATTTT
-	TRBJ1-2	-	TRBV10-3	CAISESGEVYGYTF	TGTGCCATCAGTGAGTCGGGAGAGGTCTATGGCTACACCTTC
-	TRBJ2-5	TRBD2	TRBV19	CASSSISSGLKETQYF	TGTGCCAGTAGTTCGATTTCTAGCGGACTAAAAGAGACCCAGTACTTC
-	TRBJ2-7	-	TRBV18	CASSPSRGFEQYF	TGTGCCAGCTCGCCCAGCCGGGGATTTGAGCAGTACTTC
-	TRBJ2-3	TRBD2	TRBV15	CATSRGLAGFTDTQYF	TGTGCCACCAGCAGGGGACTAGCGGGGTTCACAGATACGCAGTATTTT
few	TRBJ1-3	-	TRBV7-2	CASSLVGGRGFSGNTIYF	TGTGCCAGCAGCTTAGTAGGGGGAAGGGGTTTCTCTGGAAACACCATATATTTT
-	TRBJ1-1	-	TRBV5-4	CASSLAAGQMNTEAFF	TGTGCCAGCAGCTTGGCGGCAGGGCAAATGAACACTGAAGCTTTCTTT
-	TRBJ1-4	TRBD1	TRBV6-1	CASSDQTGGDEKLFF	TGTGCCAGCAGTGACCAGACAGGGGGCGATGAAAAACTGTTTTTT
-	TRBJ2-3	-	TRBV25-1	CASCQSGFTDTQYF	TGTGCCAGCTGCCAATCCGGGTTCACAGATACGCAGTATTTT
-	TRBJ2-7	-	TRBV18	CASSPSRGAYEQYF	TGTGCCAGCTCACCATCCAGGGGAGCGTACGAGCAGTACTTC
-	TRBJ2-7	TRBD2	TRBV11-2	CASSLMATSGSGGGQYF	TGTGCCAGCAGCCTAATGGCGACTAGCGGGTCTGGGGGGGGGCAGTACTTC
-	TRBJ2-1	-	TRBV9	CASSPPGMAYNEQFF	TGTGCCAGCAGCCCCCCCGGGATGGCCTACAATGAGCAGTTCTTC
-	TRBJ1-2	TRBD1	TRBV9	CASSGGQPYGYTF	TGTGCCAGCAGCGGGGGACAGCCCTATGGCTACACCTTC
-	TRBJ1-5	TRBD1	TRBV27	CASSERDRGTQPQHF	TGTGCCAGCAGCGAACGGGACAGGGGGACTCAGCCCCAGCATTTT
-	TRBJ1-5	-	TRBV7-2	CASSLSVPNQPQHF	TGTGCCAGCAGCTTATCAGTCCCAAATCAGCCCCAGCATTTT
-	TRBJ2-7	TRBD1	TRBV7-9	CASSLASGQGVYEQYF	TGTGCCAGCAGCTTAGCTTCGGGACAGGGGGTGTACGAGCAGTACTTC
-	TRBJ1-1	-	TRBV28	CASSSPLTLNTEAFF	TGTGCCAGCAGTTCCCCCCTGACTTTGAACACTGAAGCTTTCTTT
-	TRBJ2-2	TRBD2	TRBV11-3	CASSLGSAGVWTGELFF	TGTGCCAGCAGCTTAGGGTCAGCGGGAGTGTGGACCGGGGAGCTGTTTTTT
-	TRBJ2-7	TRBD1	TRBV7-2	CASSPQSADRVHEQYF	TGTGCCAGCAGCCCCCAATCCGCGGACAGGGTCCACGAGCAGTACTTC
once	TRBJ2-7	-	TRBV4-3	CASSQEIPGFYEQYF	TGCGCCAGCAGCCAAGAAATTCCAGGGTTCTACGAGCAGTACTTC
-	TRBJ2-3	-	TRBV5-1	CASSLDVRTDTQYF	TGCGCCAGCAGCTTGGATGTGAGAACAGATACGCAGTATTTT
-	TRBJ2-7	-	TRBV28	CASSKNRGGSYEQYF	TGTGCCAGCAGTAAAAACAGGGGGGGTTCCTACGAGCAGTACTTC
-	TRBJ2-2	-	TRBV11-2	CASSPKYPTNTGELFF	TGTGCCAGCAGCCCCAAGTACCCTACTAACACCGGGGAGCTGTTTTTT
-	TRBJ2-1	TRBD1	TRBV6-6	CASRTRTGVNEQFF	TGTGCCAGCAGAACCCGGACAGGGGTCAATGAGCAGTTCTTC
-	TRBJ1-5	-	TRBV2	CASSREKADNQPQHF	TGTGCCAGCAGCAGGGAAAAGGCGGACAATCAGCCCCAGCATTTT
-	TRBJ2-3	TRBD1	TRBV9	CASSPRDRGRTDTQYF	TGTGCCAGCAGCCCCCGGGACAGGGGGCGTACAGATACGCAGTATTTT
-	TRBJ2-2	-	TRBV7-2	CASSLVRGKGTGELFF	TGTGCCAGCAGCTTAGTCCGCGGGAAGGGCACCGGGGAGCTGTTTTTT
-	TRBJ1-5	TRBD1	TRBV28	CARTQGGQDQPQHF	TGTGCCAGGACACAGGGGGGACAGGATCAGCCCCAGCATTTT
medium-sized	TRBJ1-4	TRBD1	TRBV28	CASSVPQGAGEKLFF	TGTGCCAGCAGTGTCCCTCAGGGGGCTGGGGAAAAACTGTTTTTT
-	TRBJ1-6	-	TRBV7-9	CASSFGSSYNSPLHF	TGTGCCAGCAGCTTTGGGAGCTCCTATAATTCACCCCTCCACTTT
-	TRBJ1-4	-	TRBV5-5	CASSWAGGATEEKLFF	TGTGCCAGCAGCTGGGCTGGGGGCGCGACGGAAGAAAAACTGTTTTTT
-	TRBJ1-3	-	TRBV24-1	CATSGPGGNTIYF	TGTGCCACCTCGGGTCCGGGAGGAAACACCATATATTTT
once	TRBJ2-2	TRBD1	TRBV9	CASSDTKDRGTGELFF	TGTGCCAGCAGCGACACCAAGGACAGGGGCACCGGGGAGCTGTTTTTT
-	TRBJ1-1	TRBD1	TRBV30	CAWSVWTGVNTEAFF	TGTGCCTGGAGTGTCTGGACAGGGGTGAACACTGAAGCTTTCTTT
-	TRBJ1-5	-	TRBV30	CAWSIQGYNQPQHF	TGTGCCTGGAGCATACAGGGCTACAATCAGCCCCAGCATTTT
-	TRBJ1-2	TRBD1	TRBV29-1	CSVEKAGGDYGYTF	TGCAGCGTTGAAAAGGCAGGGGGAGACTATGGCTACACCTTC
-	TRBJ2-4	-	TRBV5-1	CASSLGGIENIQYF	TGCGCCAGCAGCTTAGGAGGTATAGAAAACATTCAGTACTTC
-	TRBJ1-2	-	TRBV6-6	CASSPHRGGGLSYGYTF	TGTGCCAGCAGTCCCCACCGAGGTGGAGGGCTCAGCTATGGCTACACCTTC
once	TRBJ2-5	TRBD1	TRBV6-5	CASSYGVTGIQETQYF	TGTGCCAGCAGTTACGGTGTGACAGGGATACAAGAGACCCAGTACTTC